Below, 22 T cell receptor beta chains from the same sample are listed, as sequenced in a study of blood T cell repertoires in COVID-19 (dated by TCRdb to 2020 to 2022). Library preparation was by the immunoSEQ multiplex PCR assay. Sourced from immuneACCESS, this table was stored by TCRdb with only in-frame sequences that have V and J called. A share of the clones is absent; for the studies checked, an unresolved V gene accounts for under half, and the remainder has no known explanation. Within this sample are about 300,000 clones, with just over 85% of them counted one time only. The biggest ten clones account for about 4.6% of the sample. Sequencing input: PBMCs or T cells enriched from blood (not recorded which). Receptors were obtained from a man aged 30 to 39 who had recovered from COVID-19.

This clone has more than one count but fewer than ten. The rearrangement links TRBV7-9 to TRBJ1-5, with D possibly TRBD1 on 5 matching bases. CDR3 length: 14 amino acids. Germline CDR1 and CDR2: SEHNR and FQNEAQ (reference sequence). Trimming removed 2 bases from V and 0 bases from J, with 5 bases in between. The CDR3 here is CASSLTGSNQPQHF. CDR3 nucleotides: TGTGCCAGCAGCTTAACAGGTAGCAATCAGCCCCAGCATTTT.

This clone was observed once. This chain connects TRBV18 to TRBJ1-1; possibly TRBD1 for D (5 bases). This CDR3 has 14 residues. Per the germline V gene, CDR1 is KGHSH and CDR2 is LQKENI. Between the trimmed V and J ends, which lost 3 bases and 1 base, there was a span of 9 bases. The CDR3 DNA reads TGTGCCAGCTCACCGACAACAGGGAACACTGAAGCTTTCTTT. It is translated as CASSPTTGNTEAFF.

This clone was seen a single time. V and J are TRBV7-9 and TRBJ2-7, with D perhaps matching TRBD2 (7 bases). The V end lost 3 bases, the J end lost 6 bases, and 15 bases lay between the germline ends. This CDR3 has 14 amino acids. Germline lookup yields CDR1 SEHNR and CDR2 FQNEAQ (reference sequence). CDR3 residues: CASSLTLAGAEQYF. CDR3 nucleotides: TGTGCCAGCAGCTTGACACTGGCGGGGGCCGAGCAGTACTTC. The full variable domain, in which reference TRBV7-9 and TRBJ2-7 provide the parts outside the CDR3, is DTGVSQNPRHKITKRGQNVTFRCDPISEHNRLYWYRQTLGQGPEFLTYFQNEAQLEKSRLLSDRFSAERPKGSFSTLEIQRTEQGDSAMYLCASSLTLAGAEQYFGPGTRLTVT.

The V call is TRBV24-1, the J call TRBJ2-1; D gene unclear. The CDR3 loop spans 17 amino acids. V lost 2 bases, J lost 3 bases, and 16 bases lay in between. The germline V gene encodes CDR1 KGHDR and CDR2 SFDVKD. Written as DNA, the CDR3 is TGTGCCACCAGTGATTCTTTAGCCCTGGTGGACTACAATGAGCAGTTCTTC. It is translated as CATSDSLALVDYNEQFF.

The CDR3 bases are TGTGCCACCGGACTAAACACCGGGGAGCTGTTTTTT. It specifies CATGLNTGELFF. This chain connects TRBV2 to TRBJ2-2; tentative D call: TRBD2 (6 bases). The V gene lost 10 bases and the J gene lost 2 bases, with 8 bases spanning the gap. The germline gives CDR1 SNHLY, CDR2 FYNNEI. This CDR3 is built from 12 residues. Filled out from reference TRBV2 and TRBJ2-2, the complete variable domain reads EPEVTQTPSHQVTQMGQEVILRCVPISNHLYFYWYRQILGQKVEFLVSFYNNEISEKSEIFDDQFSVERPDGSNFTLKIRSTKLEDSAMYFCATGLNTGELFFGEGSRLTVL.

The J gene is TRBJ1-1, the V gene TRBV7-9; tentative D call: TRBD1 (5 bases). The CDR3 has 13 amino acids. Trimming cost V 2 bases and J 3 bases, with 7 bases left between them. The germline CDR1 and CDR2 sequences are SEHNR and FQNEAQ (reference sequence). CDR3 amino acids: CASSLIQDTEAFF. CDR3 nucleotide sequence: TGTGCCAGCAGCTTAATACAGGACACTGAAGCTTTCTTT.

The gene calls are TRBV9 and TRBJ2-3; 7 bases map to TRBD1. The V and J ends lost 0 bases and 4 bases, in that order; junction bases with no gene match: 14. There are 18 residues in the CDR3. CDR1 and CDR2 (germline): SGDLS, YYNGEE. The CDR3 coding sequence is TGTGCCAGCAGCGTAGAGGGGGCACTAGTCATGACGTCAGATACGCAGTATTTT. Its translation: CASSVEGALVMTSDTQYF. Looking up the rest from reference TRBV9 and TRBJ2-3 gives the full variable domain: DSGVTQTPKHLITATGQRVTLRCSPRSGDLSVYWYQQSLDQGLQFLIQYYNGEERAKGNILERFSAQQFPDLHSELNLSSLELGDSALYFCASSVEGALVMTSDTQYFGPGTRLTVL.

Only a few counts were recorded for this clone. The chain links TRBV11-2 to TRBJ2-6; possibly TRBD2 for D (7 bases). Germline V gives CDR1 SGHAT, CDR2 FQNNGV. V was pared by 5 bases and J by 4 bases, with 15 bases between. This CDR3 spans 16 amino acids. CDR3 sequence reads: CASSPWGGQGANVLTF. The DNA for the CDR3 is TGTGCCAGCAGCCCCTGGGGGGGCCAGGGGGCCAACGTCCTGACTTTC. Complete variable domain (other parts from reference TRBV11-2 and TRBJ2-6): EAGVAQSPRYKIIEKRQSVAFWCNPISGHATLYWYQQILGQGPKLLIQFQNNGVVDDSQLPKDRFSAERLKGVDSTLKIQPAKLEDSAVYLCASSPWGGQGANVLTFGAGSRLTVL.

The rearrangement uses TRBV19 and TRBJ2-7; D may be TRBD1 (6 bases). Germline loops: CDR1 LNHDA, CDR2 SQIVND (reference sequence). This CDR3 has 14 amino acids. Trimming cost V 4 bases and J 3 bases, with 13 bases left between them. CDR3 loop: CASSTGTYLYEQYF. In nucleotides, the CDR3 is TGTGCCAGTAGTACCGGGACATACCTCTACGAGCAGTACTTC.

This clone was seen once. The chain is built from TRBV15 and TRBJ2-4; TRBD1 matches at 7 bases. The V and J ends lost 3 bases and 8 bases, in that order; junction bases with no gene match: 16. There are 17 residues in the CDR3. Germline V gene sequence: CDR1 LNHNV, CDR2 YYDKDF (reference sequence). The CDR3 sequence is CATSSPKNDRERYIQYF. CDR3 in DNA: TGTGCCACCAGCAGCCCTAAGAACGACAGGGAGAGGTACATTCAGTACTTC.

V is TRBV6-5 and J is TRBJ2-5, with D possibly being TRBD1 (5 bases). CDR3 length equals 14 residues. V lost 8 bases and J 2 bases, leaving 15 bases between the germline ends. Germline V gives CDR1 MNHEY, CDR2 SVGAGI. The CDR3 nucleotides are TGTGCCAGCCCCCTCGCGGCAGGGCAAGAGACCCAGTACTTC. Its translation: CASPLAAGQETQYF.

In DNA, the CDR3 is TGCGCCAGCAGCGGTGGACTAGCGGGGGGGTTCCTTTTTCCCGGGGAGCTGTTTTTT. Encoded protein: CASSGGLAGGFLFPGELFF. The gene calls are TRBV4-1 and TRBJ2-2; 15 nucleotides align to TRBD2. Germline values: CDR1 MGHRA, CDR2 YSYEKL. V lost 5 bases, J lost 6 bases, and 13 bases stayed unmatched. The length of the CDR3 is 19 residues.

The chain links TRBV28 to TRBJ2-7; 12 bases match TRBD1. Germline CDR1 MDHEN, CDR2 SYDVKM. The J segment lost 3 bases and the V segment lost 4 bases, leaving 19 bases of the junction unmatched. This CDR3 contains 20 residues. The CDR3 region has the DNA TGTGCCAGCAGTTCCGTAGCCTCGGGACAGGGGGCGCGTATCAACTACGAGCAGTACTTC. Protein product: CASSSVASGQGARINYEQYF.

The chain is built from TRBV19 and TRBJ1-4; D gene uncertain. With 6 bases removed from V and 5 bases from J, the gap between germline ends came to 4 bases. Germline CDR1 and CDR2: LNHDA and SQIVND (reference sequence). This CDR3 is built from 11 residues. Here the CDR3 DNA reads TGTGCCAGTAGACAGAATGAAAAACTGTTTTTT. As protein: CASRQNEKLFF.

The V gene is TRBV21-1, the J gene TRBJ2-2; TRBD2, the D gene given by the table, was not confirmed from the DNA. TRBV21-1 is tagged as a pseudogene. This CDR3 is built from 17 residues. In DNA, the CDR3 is TGTGCCAGCAGCAATGGTATAGAGGGGGGGAGCACCGGGGAGCTGTTTTTT. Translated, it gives CASSNGIEGGSTGELFF.

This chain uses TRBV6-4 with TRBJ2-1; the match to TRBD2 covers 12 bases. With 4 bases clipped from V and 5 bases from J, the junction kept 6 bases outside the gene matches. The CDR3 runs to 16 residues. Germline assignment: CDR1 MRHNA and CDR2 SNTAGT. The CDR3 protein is CASSAATSGGNNEQFF. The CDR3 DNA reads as TGTGCCAGCAGTGCCGCGACTAGCGGGGGTAACAATGAGCAGTTCTTC.

CDR3 loop: CASSEGFLNTEAFF. The CDR3 DNA sequence: TGCGCCAGCAGTGAGGGCTTTTTGAACACTGAAGCTTTCTTT. This chain joins TRBV10-1 and TRBJ1-1; D is undetermined. V gave up 2 bases and J gave up 0 bases, with 7 bases separating them. The CDR3 length is 14 residues. Per germline, CDR1 WNHNN and CDR2 SYGVQD (reference sequence).

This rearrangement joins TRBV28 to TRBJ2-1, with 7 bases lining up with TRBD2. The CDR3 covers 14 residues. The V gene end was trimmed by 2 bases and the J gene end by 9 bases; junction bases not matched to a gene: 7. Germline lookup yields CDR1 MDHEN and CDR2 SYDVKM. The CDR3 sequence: CASSLGGGGSEQFF. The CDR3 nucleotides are TGTGCCAGCAGTTTAGGGGGAGGCGGGAGTGAGCAGTTCTTC.

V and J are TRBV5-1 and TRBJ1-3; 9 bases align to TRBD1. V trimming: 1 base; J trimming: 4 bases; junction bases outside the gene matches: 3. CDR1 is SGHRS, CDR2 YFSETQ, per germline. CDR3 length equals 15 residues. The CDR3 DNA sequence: TGCGCCAGCAGCTTGACAGGGGGCTTCGGAAACACCATATATTTT. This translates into CASSLTGGFGNTIYF.

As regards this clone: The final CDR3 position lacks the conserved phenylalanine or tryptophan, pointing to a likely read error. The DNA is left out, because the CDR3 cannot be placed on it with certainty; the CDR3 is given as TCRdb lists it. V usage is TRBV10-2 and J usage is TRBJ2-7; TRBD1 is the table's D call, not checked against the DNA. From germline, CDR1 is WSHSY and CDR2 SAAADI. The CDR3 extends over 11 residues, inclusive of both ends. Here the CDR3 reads CASGPPDRSNI.

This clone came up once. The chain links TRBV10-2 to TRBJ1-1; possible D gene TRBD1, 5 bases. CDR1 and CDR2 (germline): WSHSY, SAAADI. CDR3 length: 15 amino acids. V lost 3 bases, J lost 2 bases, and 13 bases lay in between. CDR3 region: CASSEVGGANTEAFF. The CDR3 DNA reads TGCGCCAGCAGTGAAGTCGGAGGGGCTAACACTGAAGCTTTCTTT.

The CDR3 DNA sequence: TGTGCCAGCAGCTTAGTAAGCAGGGGGCCGTACGAGCAGTACTTC. Its protein product is CASSLVSRGPYEQYF. This chain joins TRBV11-2 and TRBJ2-7; 8 positions agree with TRBD1. Looked up from germline, CDR1 is SGHAT and CDR2 is FQNNGV. CDR3 size: 15 residues. V dropped 1 base and J dropped 4; count of bases not matched to a gene: 6.